This TCR beta chain originates from a study of identical twins. Whole-study findings and limits: For out-of-frame beta sequences, excess twin sharing was weaker. Carriage of fewer insertions was seen in abundant cord blood beta clonotypes, whereas memory repertoires showed none.

About this clonotype itself: Its antigen remains unidentified.

The CDR3 spans 16 residues. Germline V lookup: CDR1 LNHNV, CDR2 YYDKDF (reference sequence). The V gene end was trimmed by 7 bases and the J gene end by 5 bases; junction bases not matched to a gene: 9. TCRdb reprocessed the 5' RACE reads with MiXCR, giving one entry per CDR3 protein. The data contain about 1.7 million distinct CDR3 sequences, under 35% of them singletons. The specimen sequenced was cord blood. The origin of this receptor is a newborn girl in good health. This rearrangement joins TRBV15 to TRBJ2-7, with 15 positions matching TRBD2. The CDR3 spells CATTQGLAGGSDEQYF. DNA for the CDR3: TGTGCCACCACCCAGGGACTAGCGGGAGGTAGCGACGAGCAGTACTTC.